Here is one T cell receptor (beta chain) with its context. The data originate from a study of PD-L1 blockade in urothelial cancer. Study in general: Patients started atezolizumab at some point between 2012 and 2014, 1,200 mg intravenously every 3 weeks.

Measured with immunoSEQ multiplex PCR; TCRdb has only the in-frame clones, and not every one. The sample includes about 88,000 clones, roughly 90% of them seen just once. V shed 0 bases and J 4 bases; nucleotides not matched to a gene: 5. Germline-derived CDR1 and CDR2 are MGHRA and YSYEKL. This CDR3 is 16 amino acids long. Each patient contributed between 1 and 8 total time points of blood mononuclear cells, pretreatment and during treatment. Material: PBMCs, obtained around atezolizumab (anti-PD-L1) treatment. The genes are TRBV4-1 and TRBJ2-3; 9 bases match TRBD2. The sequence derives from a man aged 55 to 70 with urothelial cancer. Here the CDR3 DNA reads TGCGCCAGCAGCCAAGATCGGCGGGGGGGTTCAGATACGCAGTATTTT. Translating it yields CASSQDRRGGSDTQYF.